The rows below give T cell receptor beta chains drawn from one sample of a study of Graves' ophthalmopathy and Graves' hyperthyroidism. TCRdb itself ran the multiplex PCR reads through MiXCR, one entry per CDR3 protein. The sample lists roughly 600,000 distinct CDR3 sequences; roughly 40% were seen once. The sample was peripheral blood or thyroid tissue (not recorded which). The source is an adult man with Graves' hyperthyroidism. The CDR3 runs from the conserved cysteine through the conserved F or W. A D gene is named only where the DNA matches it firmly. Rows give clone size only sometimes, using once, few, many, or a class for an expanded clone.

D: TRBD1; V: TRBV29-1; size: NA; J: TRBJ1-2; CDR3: CSVGGQQSYGYTF; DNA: TGCAGCGTGGGGGGACAGCAAAGCTATGGCTACACCTTC
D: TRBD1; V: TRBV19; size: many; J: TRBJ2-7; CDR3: CASRAGTDYEQYF; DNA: TGTGCCAGTAGGGCCGGGACAGATTACGAGCAGTACTTC
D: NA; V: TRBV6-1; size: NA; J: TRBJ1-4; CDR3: CASSERNRSNEKLFF; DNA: TGTGCCAGCAGTGAACGTAACCGGTCTAATGAAAAACTGTTTTTT
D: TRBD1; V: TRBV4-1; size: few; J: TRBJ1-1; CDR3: CASSQVGQGFTEAFF; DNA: TGCGCCAGCAGCCAAGTGGGACAGGGGTTCACTGAAGCTTTCTTT
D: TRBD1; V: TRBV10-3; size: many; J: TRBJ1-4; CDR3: CAISENGQGAVEKLFF; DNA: TGTGCCATCAGTGAGAACGGACAGGGGGCAGTTGAAAAACTGTTTTTT
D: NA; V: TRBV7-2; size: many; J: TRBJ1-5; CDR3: CASSLVSGDLMWPQHF; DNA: TGTGCCAGCAGCTTAGTCTCAGGGGACTTGATGTGGCCCCAGCATTTT
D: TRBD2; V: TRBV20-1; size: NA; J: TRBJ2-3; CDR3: CSARLAGREDTQYF; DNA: TGCAGTGCTAGACTAGCGGGGCGGGAAGATACGCAGTATTTT
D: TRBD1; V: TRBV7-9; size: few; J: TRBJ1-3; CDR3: CASRLQGTPSGNTIYF; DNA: TGTGCCAGCAGGCTACAGGGGACACCCTCTGGAAACACCATATATTTT
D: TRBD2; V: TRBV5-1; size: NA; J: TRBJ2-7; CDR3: CASSIRPGTNEQYF; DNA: TGTGCCAGCAGTATAAGGCCAGGGACTAATGAGCAGTACTTC
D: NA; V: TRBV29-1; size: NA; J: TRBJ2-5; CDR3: CSVAAPNRQETQYF; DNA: TGCAGCGTTGCGGCCCCGAACAGACAAGAGACCCAGTACTTC
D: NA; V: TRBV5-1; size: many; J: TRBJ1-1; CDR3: CASSLFPDSNTEAFF; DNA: TGCGCCAGCAGCTTGTTTCCAGATTCGAACACTGAAGCTTTCTTT
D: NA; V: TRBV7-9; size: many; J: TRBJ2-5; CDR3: CASSSADRSQETQYF; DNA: TGTGCCAGCAGCTCGGCCGACAGGAGTCAGGAGACCCAGTACTTC
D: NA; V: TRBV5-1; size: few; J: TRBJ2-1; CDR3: CASSLAGRNNEQFF; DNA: TGCGCCAGCAGCTTGGCAGGCAGGAACAATGAGCAGTTCTTC
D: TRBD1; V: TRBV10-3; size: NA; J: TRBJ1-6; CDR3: CASSYRGAISDPQPLHF; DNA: TGTGCCAGCAGTTACAGGGGGGCGATCTCGGACCCCCAACCCCTCCACTTT
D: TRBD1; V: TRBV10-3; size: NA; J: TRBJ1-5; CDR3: CAIGKDRGLYSNQPQHF; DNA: TGTGCCATCGGAAAGGACAGGGGACTGTACAGCAATCAGCCCCAGCATTTT
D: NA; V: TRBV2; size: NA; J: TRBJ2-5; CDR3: CAAGEQETQYF; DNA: TGTGCGGCAGGGGAGCAAGAGACCCAGTACTTC
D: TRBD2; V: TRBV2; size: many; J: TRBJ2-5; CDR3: CASRLAGGSQETQYF; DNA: TGTGCCAGCAGGTTAGCGGGAGGGAGCCAAGAGACCCAGTACTTC
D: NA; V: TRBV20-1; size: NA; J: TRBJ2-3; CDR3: CSASTGGTDTQYF; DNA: TGCAGTGCTAGTACGGGAGGCACAGATACGCAGTATTTT
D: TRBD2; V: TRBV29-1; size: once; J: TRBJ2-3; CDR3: CSVSGLAGGFTSTDTQYF; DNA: TGCAGCGTTTCGGGACTAGCGGGAGGTTTTACTAGCACAGATACGCAGTATTTT
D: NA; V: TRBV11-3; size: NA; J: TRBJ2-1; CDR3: CASSLGQGEVNEQFF; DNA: TGTGCCAGCAGCTTAGGGCAGGGGGAGGTCAATGAGCAGTTCTTC
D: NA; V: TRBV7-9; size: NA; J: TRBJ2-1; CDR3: CASSLYGLAAYNEQFF; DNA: TGTGCCAGCAGCTTATATGGGCTAGCAGCCTACAATGAGCAGTTCTTC
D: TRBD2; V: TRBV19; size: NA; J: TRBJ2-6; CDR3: CASSLRLAGAQVGGANVLTF; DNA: TGTGCCAGTAGTCTGAGACTAGCGGGAGCTCAAGTTGGTGGGGCCAACGTCCTGACTTTC
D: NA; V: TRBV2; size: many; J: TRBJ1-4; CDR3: CASSPRGLSEKLFF; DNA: TGTGCCAGCAGTCCTAGGGGACTAAGTGAAAAACTGTTTTTT
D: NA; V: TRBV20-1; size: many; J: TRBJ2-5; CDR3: CSATDQGETQYF; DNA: TGCAGTGCTACCGACCAAGGGGAGACCCAGTACTTC
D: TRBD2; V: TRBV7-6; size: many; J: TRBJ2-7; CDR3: CASSSQAGEIYEQYF; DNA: TGTGCCAGCAGCTCTCAAGCGGGAGAGATCTACGAGCAGTACTTC
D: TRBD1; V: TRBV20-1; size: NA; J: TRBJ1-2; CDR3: CSAPPTGARGYTF; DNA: TGCAGTGCTCCCCCGACAGGGGCCCGTGGCTACACCTTC
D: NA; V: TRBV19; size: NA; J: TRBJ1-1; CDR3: CASSLQGRSTEAFF; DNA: TGTGCCAGTAGTCTACAGGGACGGAGCACTGAAGCTTTCTTT
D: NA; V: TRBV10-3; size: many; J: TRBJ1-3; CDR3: CAIRDGLSGNTIYF; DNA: TGTGCCATCAGGGACGGACTCTCTGGAAACACCATATATTTT
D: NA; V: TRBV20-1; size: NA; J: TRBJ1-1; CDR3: CSARDSKFRGWNTEAFF; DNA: TGCAGTGCTAGAGATTCGAAGTTCCGGGGTTGGAACACTGAAGCTTTCTTT